A selection of T cell receptor beta chains follows, all from one sample in a study of T cell changes during pregnancy in multiple sclerosis. The assay was immunoSEQ multiplex PCR, and TCRdb's table has in-frame clones only and misses some. The data show 45,000 or so clones, about 91% seen once. Source: CD8+ T cells from peripheral blood mononuclear cells, taken in the second trimester of pregnancy. These receptors originate from a female donor with multiple sclerosis, enrolled in a pregnancy study. Each CDR3 is given with its conserved first and last residue. A D gene is named only where the DNA matches it firmly. Not every row has a clone size; where given, it reads once, few, many or a size class.

D gene	V gene	J gene	clone size	CDR3 protein	CDR3 DNA
.	TRBV6-6	TRBJ1-2	few	CASSFPGDGYTF	TGTGCCAGCAGTTTCCCAGGGGACGGCTACACCTTC
TRBD2	TRBV27	TRBJ2-1	.	CASSLYPSGGNEQFF	TGTGCCAGCAGTTTATATCCTAGCGGGGGTAATGAGCAGTTCTTC
TRBD1	TRBV4-2	TRBJ1-2	.	CASSQDRQGDSYGYTF	TGTGCCAGCAGCCAAGATCGACAGGGAGATAGTTATGGCTACACCTTC
.	TRBV7-2	TRBJ1-5	.	CASSLGGSQPQHF	TGTGCCAGCAGCTTGGGGGGGAGCCAGCCCCAGCATTTT
TRBD1	TRBV10-3	TRBJ2-7	.	CAISESETGNSEQYF	TGTGCCATCAGTGAGTCGGAGACAGGGAACTCCGAGCAGTACTTC
.	TRBV11-2	TRBJ1-1	.	CASSPRVPEAFF	TGTGCCAGCAGCCCTAGAGTTCCTGAAGCTTTCTTT
.	TRBV27	TRBJ2-1	once	CASSLLSSYNEQFF	TGTGCCAGCAGTTTGCTGAGCTCCTACAATGAGCAGTTCTTC
.	TRBV11-2	TRBJ2-5	.	CASSPRDSRQETQYF	TGTGCCAGCAGCCCTAGGGACTCCCGCCAAGAGACCCAGTACTTC
TRBD2	TRBV27	TRBJ2-2	.	CASSLSASGGPNTGELFF	TGTGCCAGCAGTTTATCGGCTAGCGGGGGGCCAAACACCGGGGAGCTGTTTTTT
.	TRBV4-1	TRBJ1-1	once	CASSYLGVRGTEAFF	TGCGCCAGCAGCTACCTAGGGGTGCGGGGCACTGAAGCTTTCTTT
TRBD2	TRBV4-2	TRBJ2-3	.	CASSQRSSGGADTQYF	TGTGCCAGCAGCCAACGCTCTAGCGGGGGGGCAGATACGCAGTATTTT
TRBD1	TRBV5-5	TRBJ1-1	.	CASREGTGENTEAFF	TGTGCCAGTAGAGAAGGGACAGGCGAGAACACTGAAGCTTTCTTT
.	TRBV7-3	TRBJ2-7	.	CASSLAGSYEQYF	TGTGCCAGCAGCTTAGCCGGCTCCTACGAGCAGTACTTC
TRBD2	TRBV4-1	TRBJ2-7	.	CASSQDRSGGAYEQYF	TGCGCCAGCAGCCAAGATCGGAGCGGGGGGGCCTACGAGCAGTACTTC
TRBD1	TRBV7-2	TRBJ2-5	once	CASSLLTPGGLAETQYF	TGTGCCAGCAGTCTTTTGACCCCAGGGGGCTTAGCAGAGACCCAGTACTTC
TRBD2	TRBV6-5	TRBJ2-6	.	CASSPAGDGANVLTF	TGTGCCAGCTCCCCGGCGGGGGACGGGGCCAACGTCCTGACTTTC
TRBD1	TRBV4-3	TRBJ2-5	.	CASSQEEGAKETQYF	TGCGCCAGCAGCCAAGAAGAGGGGGCGAAAGAGACCCAGTACTTC
.	TRBV7-6	TRBJ1-2	.	CASSSLEQSANGYTF	TGTGCCAGCAGTTCCTTAGAACAGTCGGCTAATGGCTACACCTTC
.	TRBV11-2	TRBJ1-5	few	CASSSTRGGGSNQPQHF	TGTGCCAGCAGTTCAACCCGGGGGGGCGGGAGCAATCAGCCCCAGCATTTT
TRBD1	TRBV19	TRBJ2-7	.	CASSISGQGYEQYF	TGTGCCAGTAGTATATCGGGACAGGGCTACGAGCAGTACTTC
TRBD1	TRBV15	TRBJ2-1	.	CATSRQGAGNEQFF	TGTGCCACCAGCAGACAGGGGGCCGGCAATGAGCAGTTCTTC
TRBD1	TRBV2	TRBJ1-5	.	CASSKPTGLNQPQHF	TGTGCCAGCAGTAAACCGACAGGGCTGAATCAGCCCCAGCATTTT
.	TRBV2	TRBJ2-6	.	CASITTRKEGGANVLTF	TGTGCCAGCATTACTACTCGTAAGGAGGGGGGGGCCAACGTCCTGACTTTC
.	TRBV11-1	TRBJ2-5	.	CASSLWSGETQYF	TGTGCCAGCAGCTTATGGTCAGGAGAGACCCAGTACTTC
.	TRBV6-5	TRBJ1-2	once	CASSQDHRVGGYTF	TGTGCCAGCAGTCAGGATCACAGGGTCGGTGGCTACACCTTC
.	TRBV7-9	TRBJ2-7	once	CASSSPRRAVSYEQYF	TGTGCCAGCAGCTCCCCGAGGCGGGCGGTGTCCTACGAGCAGTACTTC
TRBD1	TRBV9	TRBJ1-4	.	CASSTHGTGGKLFF	TGTGCCAGCAGCACACATGGGACAGGGGGAAAACTGTTTTTT
.	TRBV5-1	TRBJ1-4	.	CASSPARGGANEKLFF	TGCGCCAGCAGCCCGGCCCGGGGTGGGGCTAATGAAAAACTGTTTTTT
TRBD2	TRBV9	TRBJ2-3	once	CASSVMGGGASDTQYF	TGTGCCAGCAGCGTAATGGGCGGGGGGGCGTCAGATACGCAGTATTTT
.	TRBV9	TRBJ1-2	.	CASSVVMPELDGYTF	TGTGCCAGCAGCGTAGTTATGCCGGAGTTGGATGGCTACACCTTC
.	TRBV7-3	TRBJ1-3	.	CASSLTYGNTIYF	TGTGCCAGCAGCTTAACGTATGGAAACACCATATATTTT
TRBD1	TRBV5-4	TRBJ1-3	.	CASTEGTGVYSGNTIYF	TGTGCCAGCACAGAAGGTACAGGGGTCTACTCTGGAAACACCATATATTTT
TRBD2	TRBV6-6	TRBJ2-1	.	CASSQTSGYHNEQFF	TGTGCCAGCAGTCAGACTAGCGGGTATCACAATGAGCAGTTCTTC
TRBD1	TRBV7-9	TRBJ1-2	.	CASSGQAYGYTF	TGTGCCAGCAGCGGACAGGCTTATGGCTACACCTTC
TRBD1	TRBV29-1	TRBJ1-2	large	CSVGTGGTSGYTF	TGCAGCGTTGGGACAGGGGGCACGTCTGGCTACACCTTC
.	TRBV11-2	TRBJ2-7	.	CASSFSAYEQYF	TGTGCCAGCAGCTTCAGCGCCTACGAGCAGTACTTC
.	TRBV10-3	TRBJ2-7	.	CAISERQDEQYF	TGTGCCATCAGTGAGAGGCAGGACGAGCAGTACTTC
.	TRBV18	TRBJ2-1	.	CALADGGDNEQFF	TGTGCCCTGGCGGACGGAGGGGACAATGAGCAGTTCTTC